This entry is about one T cell receptor beta chain. No antigen is known for it. This sample is drawn from a study of long-term antiretroviral therapy in people with HIV. Study-wide background: The earliest specimens came about a decade ahead of the 2015 immediate-ART recommendation.

This was the immunoSEQ v3.0 assay at survey level. Some clones are missing from TCRdb's copy, which holds only in-frame ones; the method was immunoSEQ multiplex PCR. The sample includes fewer than 45,000 clones, roughly 85% seen only once; the top ten take roughly 5%. V trimming: 7 bases; J trimming: 5 bases; junction bases outside the gene matches: 7. The CDR3 length is 14 residues. Germline CDR1 and CDR2: MNHNY and SVGAGI (reference sequence). Study observations and caveats: Those clones which expanded before ART made up the dominant part of the repertoire at all time points. Even long-term ART left TRB diversity below transplant donor controls, despite gains.

Ahead of DNA extraction, samples held roughly 0.9-11 million cryopreserved PBMC each. The sequenced sample was unsorted PBMCs, obtained approximately 2.9 years before starting antiretroviral therapy. This chain connects TRBV6-6 to TRBJ2-1, with 8 bases identical to TRBD2. This clonotype originated in a woman between 25 and 40 years old with HIV. The CDR3 here is CASIGGGRHNEQFF. In nucleotides, the CDR3 is TGTGCCAGCATAGGCGGGGGGCGGCACAATGAGCAGTTCTTC.